Listed here are 17 T cell receptor beta chains from one sample, sequenced in a study of cytomegalovirus exposure and HLA in healthy donors. Vbeta (60) and Jbeta (13) primers were used in the PCR. Repertoires were generated with immunoSEQ multiplex PCR, while TCRdb's copy carries only in-frame clones and drops some. This repertoire shows over 70,000 clones, 77% found once; its top ten account for roughly 3%. The sample consisted of PBMCs. The source is a man aged 50 to 60 in good health and CMV-seropositive.

The chain has TRBV6-5 and TRBJ2-3; 12 nucleotides align to TRBD2. This CDR3 has 15 residues. Germline loops: CDR1 MNHEY, CDR2 SVGAGI. V trimming: 7 bases; J trimming: 6 bases; junction bases outside the gene matches: 8. The CDR3 region has the DNA TGTGCCAGCACCCCGGGACTAGCGGGTTCGGATACGCAGTATTTT. Protein: CASTPGLAGSDTQYF.

This clone was seen only a few times. The chain is built from TRBV7-3 and TRBJ2-2, with 7 bases lining up with TRBD2. V lost 4 bases to trimming and J lost 2 bases; unmatched junction nucleotides: 7. The CDR3 loop spans 16 amino acids. Germline assignment: CDR1 SGHTA and CDR2 FQGTGA. The CDR3 DNA reads TGTGCCAGCAGCTCCGGACTAGTAAAAAACACCGGGGAGCTGTTTTTT. This gives the protein CASSSGLVKNTGELFF.

V gene TRBV7-9 combines with J gene TRBJ1-5, with a possible D match to TRBD1 (5 bases). Trimming cost V 3 bases and J 2 bases, with 17 bases left between them. Per the germline V gene, CDR1 is SEHNR and CDR2 is FQNEAQ (reference sequence). This CDR3 comprises 17 residues. In nucleotides, the CDR3 is TGTGCCAGCAGCTTGGGGTCTGGGGGGGAGGGCAATCAGCCCCAGCATTTT. Translation: CASSLGSGGEGNQPQHF.

This clone was observed once. The V call is TRBV2, the J call TRBJ1-5; unclear D gene. The CDR3 is 13 residues long. Between the trimmed V and J ends, which lost 1 base and 7 bases, there was a span of 8 bases. Germline V gene sequence: CDR1 SNHLY, CDR2 FYNNEI. Written as DNA, the CDR3 is TGTGCCAGCAGTGAAGGGGGAGTGCAGCCCCAGCATTTT. Its protein product is CASSEGGVQPQHF.

The V and J genes are TRBV5-1 and TRBJ2-1; no reliable D call. V was clipped by 0 bases and J by 7 bases, with 14 bases between them. Germline CDR1 is SGHRS and CDR2 is YFSETQ. The CDR3 length is 15 residues. CDR3 protein: CASSLELTQANEQFF. The CDR3 region has the DNA TGCGCCAGCAGCTTGGAGCTCACGCAGGCTAATGAGCAGTTCTTC.

The chain is built from TRBV6-5 and TRBJ2-2; D is unclear. Germline CDR1 is MNHEY and CDR2 is SVGAGI. This CDR3 has 12 amino acids. V was clipped by 4 bases and J by 5 bases, with 5 bases between them. CDR3 in DNA: TGTGCCAGCAGTTCCAGTACCGGGGAGCTGTTTTTT. Translated: CASSSSTGELFF.

This clone was detected a few times. V and J are TRBV7-8 and TRBJ2-7; the D gene is possibly TRBD2 (6 bases). Germline V gives CDR1 SGHVS, CDR2 FQNEAQ. V dropped 7 bases and J dropped 7 bases, with 20 bases sitting between them. The CDR3 has 14 residues. Here the CDR3 DNA reads TGTGCCAGCACTGGGGGACTCCTGGAGGGTGAGCAGTACTTC. Translation: CASTGGLLEGEQYF.

This chain joins TRBV4-2 and TRBJ2-1; the match to TRBD2 covers 8 bases. Germline V CDR1 and CDR2: LGHNA, YNFKEQ. The CDR3 is 15 residues long. V shed 0 bases and J 9 bases; nucleotides not matched to a gene: 7. CDR3 nucleotides: TGTGCCAGCAGCCAAGATGAGGCTAGCGGGTTTGAGCAGTTCTTC. Residues: CASSQDEASGFEQFF.

The chain's CDR3 is CASSVPGQGAYEQYF. The DNA of the CDR3 is TGTGCCAGCAGCGTCCCGGGACAGGGGGCTTACGAGCAGTACTTC. This chain connects TRBV28 to TRBJ2-7; 12 bases are a match to TRBD1. Germline lookup yields CDR1 MDHEN and CDR2 SYDVKM. Trimming took 6 bases from V and 4 from J; bases not matched to a gene: 7. CDR3 length: 15 amino acids.

This clone was counted only a few times. The chain couples TRBV11-2 to TRBJ2-3; 7 positions match TRBD1. This CDR3 region has 15 residues. The V and J ends lost 5 bases and 3 bases, in that order; junction bases with no gene match: 8. In germline, CDR1 is SGHAT, CDR2 FQNNGV. CDR3 loop: CASSIFRGFTDTQYF. The CDR3, as DNA: TGTGCCAGCAGCATCTTCAGGGGGTTTACAGATACGCAGTATTTT.

The table lists this clone with a few counts. The chain has TRBV25-1 and TRBJ2-3, with 7 bases identical to TRBD1. The V segment lost 3 bases and the J segment 2 bases; nucleotides outside the gene matches: 5. The CDR3 consists of 15 residues. Looked up from germline, CDR1 is MGHDK and CDR2 is SYGVNS. The CDR3 spells CASSDWQGDTDTQYF. In nucleotides, the CDR3 is TGTGCCAGCAGTGATTGGCAGGGGGACACAGATACGCAGTATTTT.

The genes are TRBV5-4 and TRBJ2-1; a weak D match, TRBD1 (6 bases). With 4 bases removed from V and 6 bases from J, the gap between germline ends came to 14 bases. This CDR3 spans 14 amino acids. Germline V CDR1 and CDR2: SGHNT, YYREEE (reference sequence). The chain's CDR3 is CASSQDSIGNEQFF. As DNA, the CDR3 is TGTGCCAGCAGCCAGGACAGTATAGGCAATGAGCAGTTCTTC.

The chain carries TRBV10-2 and TRBJ2-7, with D maybe TRBD1 (5 bases). V was trimmed by 3 bases and J by 6 bases, leaving 12 bases between them. CDR1 and CDR2 (germline): WSHSY, SAAADI. The CDR3 runs to 13 residues. This chain's CDR3 is CASSDAGQREQYF. As DNA, the CDR3 is TGCGCCAGCAGTGACGCAGGGCAACGCGAGCAGTACTTC.

The gene calls are TRBV19 and TRBJ1-5; 8 nucleotides match TRBD1. Per germline, CDR1 LNHDA and CDR2 SQIVND (reference sequence). V shed 6 bases, J shed 7 bases, and the junction held 14 bases outside the gene matches. This CDR3 has 16 amino acids. As DNA, the CDR3 is TGTGCCAGTAGAGGCAGGGGGCATCAGGATCACCAGCCCCAGCATTTT. Amino acid sequence: CASRGRGHQDHQPQHF.

This clone occurred a few times. The chain recombines TRBV5-1 with TRBJ2-1, with 13 bases lining up with TRBD2. V gave up 4 bases and J gave up 5 bases; unmatched junction bases: 9. This CDR3 is built from 17 residues. Per the germline V gene, CDR1 is SGHRS and CDR2 is YFSETQ. In DNA form, the CDR3 reads TGCGCCAGCAGCCCCAGGACTAGCGGGGGACCCAACAATGAGCAGTTCTTC. This encodes CASSPRTSGGPNNEQFF. Combining the CDR3 with reference TRBV5-1 and TRBJ2-1 gives the whole variable domain KAGVTQTPRYLIKTRGQQVTLSCSPISGHRSVSWYQQTPGQGLQFLFEYFSETQRNKGNFPGRFSGRQFSNSRSEMNVSTLELGDSALYLCASSPRTSGGPNNEQFFGPGTRLTVL.

V gene TRBV6-5 combines with J gene TRBJ2-2; 8 nucleotides agree with TRBD2. The germline V gene encodes CDR1 MNHEY and CDR2 SVGAGI. V trimming: 6 bases; J trimming: 1 base; junction bases outside the gene matches: 4. This CDR3 is 15 amino acids long. The CDR3, as DNA: TGTGCCAGCAGAAAAGCGGGAGTGAACACCGGGGAGCTGTTTTTT. Its protein is CASRKAGVNTGELFF.

The chain carries TRBV6-6 and TRBJ2-7, with 9 bases matching TRBD1. The CDR3 has 14 amino acids. V lost 4 bases, J lost 6 bases, and 7 bases stayed unmatched. Germline CDR1 is MNHNY and CDR2 is SVGAGI (reference sequence). CDR3 sequence: CASSFQGQGSEQYF. Here the CDR3 DNA reads TGTGCCAGCAGTTTTCAGGGACAGGGATCCGAGCAGTACTTC.